This T cell receptor (beta chain) was documented in a study of radiation and T cells in renal cell carcinoma. Profiled with immunoSEQ multiplex PCR; TCRdb holds only in-frame clones, not every one. The sample records about 78,000 clones, 80% to 90% being singletons. Concerning this clone itself: The antigen remains undetermined.

Overall study findings and caveats: Pretreatment tumor biopsies were lacking, so baseline clonotypes are unknown. In blood, top tumor clones expanded by 2 weeks, shrinking by 4.

Noted time point: blood 4 weeks post-SBRT, at nephrectomy. As to treatment: 15 Gy SBRT to primary tumor, nephrectomy 4 weeks later. Nephrectomy followed 15 Gy stereotactic body radiation by 4 weeks. This renal cell carcinoma was of the clear cell type. This CDR3 is 14 amino acids long. V was cut by 7 bases and J by 1 base, with 16 bases left in between. Germline values: CDR1 SQVTM, CDR2 ANQGSEA. The material was blood, obtained from a patient whose treatment included radiotherapy and nephrectomy. The J gene is TRBJ1-2, the V gene TRBV29-1; D gene ambiguous. The clonotype comes from a woman aged 70-85 years with renal cell carcinoma. CDR3 coding DNA: TGCAGCGCCCTCCGATCCGGGAGTAACTATGGCTACACCTTC. Translation gives CSALRSGSNYGYTF.